What follows are 23 T cell receptor beta chains derived from one specimen sequenced in a study of identical twins. TCRdb reanalysed the 5' RACE reads using MiXCR and keeps one entry per CDR3 protein. The sample holds roughly 720,000 distinct CDR3 sequences; 15% to 20% are singletons and the top ten take roughly 14%. Another study also made use of these data, one on T cells expressing NK-cell markers.

Source material: PBMCs. Receptor source: a young woman in good health.

This clonotype was counted only a few times. V is TRBV6-1 and J is TRBJ1-5; 10 bases agree with TRBD1. V lost 3 bases and J lost 5; bases outside the gene matches: 4. The CDR3 is made up of 15 amino acids. Germline V lookup: CDR1 MNHNS, CDR2 SASEGT. The CDR3 sequence: CASSDRGTGDQPQHF. CDR3 nucleotides: TGTGCCAGCAGTGATCGAGGGACAGGGGATCAGCCCCAGCATTTT.

This clonotype was seen only a few times. The CDR3 sequence is CASRTTGWETQYF. The DNA of the CDR3 is TGTGCCAGCAGAACGACAGGGTGGGAGACCCAGTACTTC. V gene TRBV6-1 combines with J gene TRBJ2-5, with 7 nucleotides matching TRBD1. This CDR3 comprises 13 residues. Germline V gene lookup returns CDR1 MNHNS and CDR2 SASEGT. V gave up 6 bases and J gave up 5 bases; unmatched junction bases: 6.

V usage is TRBV6-2 or TRBV6-3 and J usage is TRBJ2-6, with D possibly called TRBD1 or TRBD2 (5 bases each). V lost 11 bases to trimming and J lost 0 bases, with 11 bases between them. Germline CDR1 is MNHEY and CDR2 is SVGEGT. This CDR3 has 14 amino acids. The CDR3 spells CAAGTFSGANVLTF. As DNA, the CDR3 is TGTGCCGCCGGGACCTTCTCTGGGGCCAACGTCCTGACTTTC.

This clonotype was seen a few times. The rearrangement joins TRBV5-1 to TRBJ1-1; D remains unclear. V dropped 8 bases and J dropped 1 base, with 12 bases sitting between them. CDR3 length: 13 amino acids. From germline, CDR1 is SGHRS and CDR2 YFSETQ. The CDR3 sequence: CASSRPGNTEAFF. CDR3 nucleotides: TGCGCCAGTTCACGGCCCGGGAACACTGAAGCTTTCTTT.

The V call is TRBV9, the J call TRBJ2-7; D is undetermined. V was trimmed by 4 bases and J by 3 bases, leaving 14 bases between them. The CDR3 is 14 residues long. CDR1 SGDLS and CDR2 YYNGEE come from the germline V gene. Here the CDR3 reads CASSPHQRLYEQYF. In DNA, the CDR3 is TGTGCCAGCAGCCCCCATCAGCGCCTCTACGAGCAGTACTTC.

The chain links TRBV1 to TRBJ2-7; TRBD1, the D gene given by the table, was not confirmed from the DNA. TRBV1 is classified as a pseudogene. CDR3 length equals 15 residues. The CDR3: CTSSHGTGPEDEQYF. The CDR3, as DNA: TGCACCAGCAGCCACGGGACAGGGCCTGAGGACGAGCAGTACTTC.

This rearrangement joins TRBV7-9 to TRBJ2-3, with a possible D match to TRBD2 (6 bases). The germline gives CDR1 SEHNR, CDR2 FQNEAQ (reference sequence). The CDR3 consists of 14 residues. V gave up 5 bases and J gave up 4 bases, with 13 bases separating them. CDR3 nucleotide sequence: TGTGCCAGCAGCATCCGGGAGAGATCAGATACGCAGTATTTT. The encoded protein is CASSIRERSDTQYF.

The V and J genes are TRBV28 and TRBJ2-5, with D possibly TRBD1 on 6 matching bases. CDR1 is MDHEN and CDR2 is SYDVKM in the germline V gene. The CDR3 loop spans 15 amino acids. V dropped 6 bases and J dropped 5 bases, with 19 bases sitting between them. The CDR3 nucleotides read TGTGCCAGCAGGGGGATTGGCGCAGGGGAGGAGACCCAGTACTTC. Encoded protein: CASRGIGAGEETQYF.

The chain links TRBV28 to TRBJ2-5; 8 positions agree with TRBD2. V lost 4 bases to trimming and J lost 5 bases; unmatched junction nucleotides: 12. This CDR3 has 16 residues. The germline gives CDR1 MDHEN, CDR2 SYDVKM. CDR3 amino acids: CASSSRTSRKRETQYF. The CDR3 DNA reads as TGTGCCAGCAGTTCCAGGACTAGCAGGAAGCGGGAGACCCAGTACTTC.

The chain links TRBV6-1 to TRBJ2-3; D might be TRBD1 (6 bases). V was shortened by 11 bases and J by 2 bases, with 17 bases between the two germline ends. The CDR3 sequence is 14 residues long. Germline V CDR1 and CDR2: MNHNS, SASEGT. This CDR3 reads CAAQGAGATDTQYF. The CDR3 nucleotides are TGTGCCGCCCAAGGGGCAGGGGCCACAGATACGCAGTATTTT.

This clonotype was picked up a small number of times. V and J are TRBV5-8 and TRBJ2-7, with TRBD2 matching 7 bases. V dropped 2 bases and J dropped 2; count of bases not matched to a gene: 4. The CDR3 loop spans 14 amino acids. CDR1 is SGHTS and CDR2 is YDEGEE in the germline V gene. CDR3 loop: CASSLTSAAYEQYF. CDR3 in DNA: TGTGCCAGCAGCTTAACTAGCGCTGCCTACGAGCAGTACTTC.

DNA of the CDR3: TGCGCCAGCAGTCTAGCGACGGGGGGCTCGAAGACCCAGTACTTC. Translating it yields CASSLATGGSKTQYF. The chain recombines TRBV5-1 with TRBJ2-5, with D possibly being TRBD2 (7 bases). CDR1 is SGHRS, CDR2 YFSETQ, per germline. V lost 5 bases and J lost 6, with 20 bases in between. There are 15 residues in the CDR3.

This clonotype was detected only a few times. The genes are TRBV20-1 and TRBJ1-4; a possible D gene is TRBD1 (5 bases). Trimming pared 0 bases from V and 7 bases from J, leaving 15 bases between. CDR3 length: 15 amino acids. Germline CDR1 reads DFQATT; CDR2 reads SNEGSKA (reference sequence). The DNA of the CDR3 is TGCAGTGCTAGAGATCCCGGCAGTGGGACTGAAAAACTGTTTTTT. Protein sequence: CSARDPGSGTEKLFF.

The rearrangement links TRBV5-1 to TRBJ2-2; 10 bases fit TRBD2. Germline V gene lookup returns CDR1 SGHRS and CDR2 YFSETQ. The CDR3 runs to 16 residues. With V trimmed by 5 bases and J by 0 bases, 4 bases remained unmatched. Here the CDR3 DNA reads TGCGCCAGCAGGGGTGGACTAGCGGCGAACACCGGGGAGCTGTTTTTT. Protein product: CASRGGLAANTGELFF.

This clonotype was picked up a small number of times. The chain links TRBV5-1 to TRBJ1-3; D gene ambiguous. V lost 3 bases and J 4 bases, leaving 8 bases between the germline ends. The CDR3 totals 13 residues. From germline, CDR1 is SGHRS and CDR2 YFSETQ. The CDR3 reads CASSSERGNTIYF. The CDR3 nucleotides read TGCGCCAGCAGCTCCGAACGGGGAAACACCATATATTTT.

V usage is TRBV6-4 and J usage is TRBJ2-1; D assignment may be TRBD1 or TRBD2 (6 bases each). The V gene's germline CDR1 is MRHNA and CDR2 SNTAGT. Between the trimmed V and J ends, which lost 4 bases and 10 bases, there was a span of 14 bases. The CDR3 is made up of 13 amino acids. CDR3 sequence reads: CASSAGALGEQFF. The CDR3 nucleotides read TGTGCCAGCAGTGCGGGGGCCCTGGGGGAGCAGTTCTTC.

The J gene is TRBJ1-6, the V gene TRBV9; no firm D call. Trimming pared 0 bases from V and 7 bases from J, leaving 11 bases between. Germline CDR1 is SGDLS and CDR2 is YYNGEE. This CDR3 is 15 amino acids long. The CDR3 DNA sequence: TGTGCCAGCAGCGTAGGATCAGGCTCGAATTCACCCCTCCACTTT. This codes for CASSVGSGSNSPLHF.

The rearrangement uses TRBV7-9 and TRBJ2-1; 7 positions agree with TRBD2. The length of the CDR3 is 12 residues. After removal of 4 bases from V and 9 bases from J, the junction contained 3 bases not matched to a gene. The germline gives CDR1 SEHNR, CDR2 FQNEAQ (reference sequence). The CDR3 reads CASSWREGEQFF. The CDR3 coding sequence is TGTGCCAGCAGCTGGAGGGAGGGTGAGCAGTTCTTC.

The chain uses TRBV12-3 or TRBV12-4 and TRBJ2-1; 9 bases are a match to TRBD2. The CDR3 consists of 15 residues. The V and J ends lost 3 bases and 5 bases, in that order; junction bases with no gene match: 5. CDR3 region: CASSFVSGGNNEQFF. As DNA, the CDR3 is TGTGCCAGCAGTTTCGTTAGCGGGGGTAACAATGAGCAGTTCTTC.

Turning to this clonotype: Relative to the germline gene, one junction end is altered; a read error may explain this. This chain joins TRBV12-3 or TRBV12-4 and TRBJ1-2; tentative D call: TRBD1 (6 bases). This CDR3 contains 14 residues. This chain's CDR3 is CASGLGRTRGGYTF. CDR3 nucleotide sequence: TGTGCCAGCGGTTTAGGCCGGACCAGGGGTGGCTACACCTTC.

This chain uses TRBV12-3 or TRBV12-4 with TRBJ1-2; D is unclear. CDR3 length equals 16 residues. The V and J ends lost 5 bases and 3 bases respectively, with 19 bases between them. The CDR3: CASSTYRAGADYGYTF. In DNA, the CDR3 is TGTGCCAGCAGTACTTACCGCGCGGGCGCAGACTATGGCTACACCTTC.

In its sample, this clonotype was seen a few times. This chain connects TRBV12-5 to TRBJ2-1; TRBD2 aligns across 9 bases. The germline CDR1 and CDR2 sequences are LGHNT and FRNRAP. This CDR3 contains 16 residues. V was clipped by 2 bases and J by 4 bases; unmatched bases: 6. Here the CDR3 reads CASGLILAGTYNEQFF. In nucleotides, the CDR3 is TGTGCTAGTGGTTTGATCCTAGCGGGGACGTACAATGAGCAGTTCTTC.

This clonotype was seen a single time. The chain uses TRBV15 and TRBJ2-4; 8 bases are a match to TRBD2. There are 17 residues in the CDR3. After removal of 0 bases from V and 2 bases from J, the junction contained 6 bases not matched to a gene. Looked up from germline, CDR1 is LNHNV and CDR2 is YYDKDF (reference sequence). In nucleotides, the CDR3 is TGTGCCACCAGCAGAGAAGGATTAGCGGGAACCAAAAACATTCAGTACTTC. Residues: CATSREGLAGTKNIQYF.